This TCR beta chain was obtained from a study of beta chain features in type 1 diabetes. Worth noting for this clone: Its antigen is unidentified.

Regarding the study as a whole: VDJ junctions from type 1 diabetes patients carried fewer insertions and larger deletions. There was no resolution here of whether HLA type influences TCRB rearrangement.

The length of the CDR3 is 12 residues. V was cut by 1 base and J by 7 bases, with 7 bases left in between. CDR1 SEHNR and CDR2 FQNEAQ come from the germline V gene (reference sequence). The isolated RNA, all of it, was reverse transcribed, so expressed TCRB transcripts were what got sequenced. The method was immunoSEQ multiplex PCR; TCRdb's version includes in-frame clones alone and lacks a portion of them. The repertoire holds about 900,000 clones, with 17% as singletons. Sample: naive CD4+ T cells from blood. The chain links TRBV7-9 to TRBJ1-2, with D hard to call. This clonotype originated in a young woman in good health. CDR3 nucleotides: TGTGCCAGCAGCTTAGAAGGGTTTGGCTACACCTTC. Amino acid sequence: CASSLEGFGYTF.